One T cell receptor (beta chain) is described in this entry. The source of the sample is a study of blood T cell repertoires in COVID-19. Authors' analysis steps: By means of reference gene primer amplification, nucleated cell counts were estimated. Sequenced by immunoSEQ multiplex PCR; TCRdb stores in-frame clones only, minus some. V and J calls and clone size follow that table, whereas D and trimming were derived from the DNA. Found here are more than 300,000 clones, roughly 87% of them singletons; the top ten hold under 6%. This CDR3 spans 15 amino acids. Trimming cost V 1 base and J 7 bases; bases outside gene matches: 5. CDR1 LGHDT and CDR2 YNNKEL come from the germline V gene (reference sequence).

This receptor was identified in a woman aged 30 to 39 who had recovered from COVID-19. The sequenced sample was PBMCs or T cells enriched from blood (not recorded which). The V gene is TRBV3-1 (or the pseudogene TRBV3-2), the J gene TRBJ2-1; TRBD2 matches 9 bases. The chain's CDR3 is CASSQGGGVKNEQFF. The CDR3, as DNA: TGTGCCAGCAGCCAAGGCGGGGGGGTAAAGAATGAGCAGTTCTTC.